This T cell receptor (beta chain) is from a study of blood T cell repertoires in COVID-19. Study-wide background: Whether acute or convalescent, the COVID-19 samples came from the United States, Italy and Spain. PBMCs, B-cell-depleted T cells, or T cells were the source of the cDNA or gDNA that made up the material.

Germline V gene sequence: CDR1 LNHDA, CDR2 SQIVND (reference sequence). The CDR3 sequence is 13 residues long. V lost 2 bases and J 8 bases, leaving 12 bases between the germline ends. This clone was found a few times. In the study's own analysis: Amplification with reference gene primers provided the estimates of nucleated cell counts. TCRdb keeps only in-frame clones here, not all; method: immunoSEQ multiplex PCR. That table furnishes V, J and clone size, whereas the DNA furnished D and trimming. Among about 40,000 clones listed, around 86% were seen once. Sequencing was carried out using peripheral blood. The receptor comes from a man aged 40-50 years with active COVID-19. The V and J genes are TRBV19 and TRBJ1-2; D unclear. The CDR3 DNA follows: TGTGCCAGTAGTATACATGGGCGCGAGGGCTACACCTTC. Its protein product is CASSIHGREGYTF.